A selection of T cell receptor beta chains follows, all from one sample in a study of cytomegalovirus exposure and HLA in healthy donors. Assay: immunoSEQ multiplex PCR; the TCRdb copy retains only in-frame clones and omits some. The sample totals about 160,000 clones; its top ten clones hold 1.3%. What was sequenced was PBMCs. These receptors were taken from a woman aged 60-75 years in good health and CMV-seronegative. Each CDR3 is given with its conserved first and last residue. The order of the fields is CDR3 protein, CDR3 DNA, J gene, D gene, V gene. A D gene is named only where the DNA matches it firmly.

cdr3_aa: CASSLGTSYEQFF
cdr3_nt: TGTGCCAGCAGCTTAGGGACTAGCTATGAGCAGTTCTTC
j_call: TRBJ2-1
d_call: TRBD2
v_call: TRBV7-3

cdr3_aa: CASSVSTTSLQYF
cdr3_nt: TGTGCCAGCAGCGTATCTACCACCTCGTTGCAGTATTTT
j_call: TRBJ2-3
d_call: -
v_call: TRBV9

cdr3_aa: CASTLGGTGELFF
cdr3_nt: TGTGCCAGCACCCTGGGAGGCACCGGGGAGCTGTTTTTT
j_call: TRBJ2-2
d_call: -
v_call: TRBV13

cdr3_aa: CASSSRSQGYEQYF
cdr3_nt: TGTGCCAGCAGCTCTCGCTCCCAGGGTTACGAGCAGTACTTC
j_call: TRBJ2-7
d_call: -
v_call: TRBV13

cdr3_aa: CAWSVSVNTEAFF
cdr3_nt: TGTGCCTGGAGTGTGTCGGTGAACACTGAAGCTTTCTTT
j_call: TRBJ1-1
d_call: -
v_call: TRBV30

cdr3_aa: CASSSGTSRSETQYF
cdr3_nt: TGTGCCAGCAGTTCCGGGACTAGCAGGTCGGAGACCCAGTACTTC
j_call: TRBJ2-5
d_call: TRBD2
v_call: TRBV2

cdr3_aa: CASSQDWRGLREKLFF
cdr3_nt: TGCGCCAGCAGCCAAGATTGGAGGGGGCTGAGAGAAAAACTGTTTTTT
j_call: TRBJ1-4
d_call: TRBD1
v_call: TRBV4-1

cdr3_aa: CASSLGRQGAEPQHF
cdr3_nt: TGCGCCAGCAGCTTGGGTAGACAGGGGGCTGAGCCCCAGCATTTT
j_call: TRBJ1-5
d_call: TRBD1
v_call: TRBV5-1

cdr3_aa: CASSPWTGGYEQYF
cdr3_nt: TGCGCCAGCAGCCCCTGGACAGGGGGGTACGAGCAGTACTTC
j_call: TRBJ2-7
d_call: TRBD1
v_call: TRBV5-1

cdr3_aa: CSVQDGRREQYF
cdr3_nt: TGCAGCGTTCAGGACGGCAGGAGGGAGCAGTACTTC
j_call: TRBJ2-7
d_call: -
v_call: TRBV29-1

cdr3_aa: CASSSHEVGLPYEQYF
cdr3_nt: TGTGCCAGCAGCTCTCACGAGGTAGGACTCCCCTACGAGCAGTACTTC
j_call: TRBJ2-7
d_call: -
v_call: TRBV11-2

cdr3_aa: CASSLVGQNSDTQYF
cdr3_nt: TGCGCCAGCAGCTTGGTGGGACAGAATTCAGATACGCAGTATTTT
j_call: TRBJ2-3
d_call: TRBD1
v_call: TRBV5-1

cdr3_aa: CARSLSPGQGVGQPQHF
cdr3_nt: TGTGCCAGAAGCTTGTCTCCGGGACAGGGAGTCGGTCAGCCCCAGCATTTT
j_call: TRBJ1-5
d_call: TRBD1
v_call: TRBV5-3

cdr3_aa: CASSPRPGQGLSGANVLTF
cdr3_nt: TGTGCCAGCAGCCCAAGACCGGGACAGGGCCTCTCTGGGGCCAACGTCCTGACTTTC
j_call: TRBJ2-6
d_call: TRBD1
v_call: TRBV7-6

cdr3_aa: CASSVVASGSTDTQYF
cdr3_nt: TGTGCCAGCAGCGTAGTGGCTAGCGGGAGCACAGATACGCAGTATTTT
j_call: TRBJ2-3
d_call: TRBD2
v_call: TRBV9

cdr3_aa: CASSPRLGRERYGYTF
cdr3_nt: TGTGCCAGCTCACCAAGACTCGGGAGGGAACGGTATGGCTACACCTTC
j_call: TRBJ1-2
d_call: -
v_call: TRBV18

cdr3_aa: CASSARTGLSAKNIQYF
cdr3_nt: TGTGCCAGCAGCGCCCGGACTGGGTTAAGCGCCAAAAACATTCAGTACTTC
j_call: TRBJ2-4
d_call: -
v_call: TRBV7-2

cdr3_aa: CASSSQGARTEAFF
cdr3_nt: TGCGCCAGCAGTTCTCAGGGGGCAAGGACTGAAGCTTTCTTT
j_call: TRBJ1-1
d_call: TRBD1
v_call: TRBV5-1

cdr3_aa: CASTGLDGLSAYNEQFF
cdr3_nt: TGTGCCAGCACTGGACTAGACGGTCTATCGGCCTACAATGAGCAGTTCTTC
j_call: TRBJ2-1
d_call: TRBD2
v_call: TRBV27

cdr3_aa: CASSFSGGVYNEQFF
cdr3_nt: TGTGCCAGCAGCTTTAGCGGGGGTGTTTACAATGAGCAGTTCTTC
j_call: TRBJ2-1
d_call: TRBD2
v_call: TRBV7-9

cdr3_aa: CASSLTSFYEQYF
cdr3_nt: TGTGCCAGCAGCTTGACTAGCTTCTACGAGCAGTACTTC
j_call: TRBJ2-7
d_call: -
v_call: TRBV5-5

cdr3_aa: CASSLEAGGFHEQYF
cdr3_nt: TGTGCCAGCAGCTTAGAAGCGGGAGGGTTCCACGAGCAGTACTTC
j_call: TRBJ2-7
d_call: TRBD2
v_call: TRBV7-9

cdr3_aa: CASSLQTGAGNQPQHF
cdr3_nt: TGTGCCAGCAGCTTACAGACAGGGGCTGGTAATCAGCCCCAGCATTTT
j_call: TRBJ1-5
d_call: TRBD1
v_call: TRBV4-2

cdr3_aa: CASTQGLAGYNEQFF
cdr3_nt: TGTGCCAGTACTCAAGGACTAGCGGGTTACAATGAGCAGTTCTTC
j_call: TRBJ2-1
d_call: TRBD2
v_call: TRBV19

cdr3_aa: CASSLQGTPYGADTQYF
cdr3_nt: TGCGCCAGCAGCTTGCAGGGGACACCCTATGGGGCAGATACGCAGTATTTT
j_call: TRBJ2-3
d_call: -
v_call: TRBV5-1

cdr3_aa: CASSFSGVPEQYF
cdr3_nt: TGTGCCAGCAGCTTCTCAGGGGTCCCCGAGCAGTACTTC
j_call: TRBJ2-7
d_call: -
v_call: TRBV11-1

cdr3_aa: CASSLLQGIGYTF
cdr3_nt: TGTGCCAGCAGCTTGCTCCAGGGTATCGGCTACACCTTC
j_call: TRBJ1-2
d_call: -
v_call: TRBV7-2

cdr3_aa: CSVGTGRFRTF
cdr3_nt: TGCAGCGTCGGGACAGGGAGATTCCGCACCTTC
j_call: TRBJ1-2
d_call: TRBD1
v_call: TRBV29-1

cdr3_aa: CAWAGLAGNEQYF
cdr3_nt: TGTGCCTGGGCGGGACTAGCGGGAAACGAGCAGTACTTC
j_call: TRBJ2-7
d_call: TRBD2
v_call: TRBV30

cdr3_aa: CASSPYSSGNTIYF
cdr3_nt: TGTGCCAGCAGTCCCTATAGCTCTGGAAACACCATATATTTT
j_call: TRBJ1-3
d_call: -
v_call: TRBV6-5

cdr3_aa: CASSRTTGTDYSPLHF
cdr3_nt: TGTGCCAGCAGTCGAACAACCGGGACAGACTATTCACCCCTCCACTTT
j_call: TRBJ1-6
d_call: TRBD1
v_call: TRBV5-6

cdr3_aa: CASSAGGTSPSGGELFF
cdr3_nt: TGTGCCAGCAGCGCAGGAGGGACTTCCCCTTCGGGCGGGGAGCTGTTTTTT
j_call: TRBJ2-2
d_call: -
v_call: TRBV9

cdr3_aa: CAISDSRGTDGYTF
cdr3_nt: TGTGCCATCAGTGATTCTCGGGGGACGGATGGCTACACCTTC
j_call: TRBJ1-2
d_call: -
v_call: TRBV10-3

cdr3_aa: CASSAGGRKLFF
cdr3_nt: TGTGCCAGCAGCGCGGGGGGTCGAAAACTGTTTTTT
j_call: TRBJ1-4
d_call: -
v_call: TRBV27

cdr3_aa: CASSLRTSGRHAEQYF
cdr3_nt: TGTGCCAGCAGCCTCCGGACTAGCGGGAGGCATGCCGAGCAGTACTTC
j_call: TRBJ2-7
d_call: TRBD2
v_call: TRBV7-6

cdr3_aa: CASSPRQGGGELFF
cdr3_nt: TGTGCCAGCAGCCCGAGACAGGGCGGCGGGGAGCTGTTTTTT
j_call: TRBJ2-2
d_call: TRBD1
v_call: TRBV7-3

cdr3_aa: CASSQGGTMAYGYTF
cdr3_nt: TGTGCCAGCAGTCAAGGGGGCACAATGGCCTATGGCTACACCTTC
j_call: TRBJ1-2
d_call: TRBD1
v_call: TRBV9

cdr3_aa: CASSSGSLRGSTEAFF
cdr3_nt: TGCGCCAGCAGCTCGGGGTCTTTGAGGGGGAGCACTGAAGCTTTCTTT
j_call: TRBJ1-1
d_call: -
v_call: TRBV5-1

cdr3_aa: CASSRGGQFYGYTF
cdr3_nt: TGTGCCAGTAGTCGAGGGGGACAGTTCTATGGCTACACCTTC
j_call: TRBJ1-2
d_call: TRBD1
v_call: TRBV19

cdr3_aa: CASSYEPGTGTSNTEAFF
cdr3_nt: TGTGCCAGCAGCTACGAACCCGGGACAGGGACTTCGAACACTGAAGCTTTCTTT
j_call: TRBJ1-1
d_call: TRBD1
v_call: TRBV7-2

cdr3_aa: CSVARGDAEAFF
cdr3_nt: TGCAGCGTTGCCAGGGGAGACGCTGAAGCTTTCTTT
j_call: TRBJ1-1
d_call: -
v_call: TRBV29-1

cdr3_aa: CASSLDHKGAATEAFF
cdr3_nt: TGTGCCAGCAGCTTAGATCATAAAGGAGCTGCCACTGAAGCTTTCTTT
j_call: TRBJ1-1
d_call: -
v_call: TRBV7-9

cdr3_aa: CASSLNRRGQPQHF
cdr3_nt: TGTGCCAGCAGTCTTAACAGGAGAGGCCAGCCCCAGCATTTT
j_call: TRBJ1-5
d_call: -
v_call: TRBV6-5

cdr3_aa: CASSSPGGAYEQYF
cdr3_nt: TGTGCCAGCAGTTCCCCAGGGGGAGCCTACGAGCAGTACTTC
j_call: TRBJ2-7
d_call: TRBD1
v_call: TRBV6-5

cdr3_aa: CASRRTRGDTQYF
cdr3_nt: TGTGCCAGCAGACGGACCCGGGGGGATACGCAGTATTTT
j_call: TRBJ2-3
d_call: -
v_call: TRBV6-5

cdr3_aa: CATRPPGGTGELFF
cdr3_nt: TGTGCCACCAGACCCCCGGGGGGCACCGGGGAGCTGTTTTTT
j_call: TRBJ2-2
d_call: TRBD2
v_call: TRBV15

cdr3_aa: CASSGGAETQYF
cdr3_nt: TGTGCCAGTAGCGGGGGGGCAGAGACCCAGTACTTC
j_call: TRBJ2-5
d_call: TRBD2
v_call: TRBV10-3

cdr3_aa: CASSPSLAGNYEQYF
cdr3_nt: TGTGCCAGCTCACCATCACTAGCGGGGAACTACGAGCAGTACTTC
j_call: TRBJ2-7
d_call: TRBD2
v_call: TRBV18

cdr3_aa: CASRLRTGSREKLFF
cdr3_nt: TGTGCCAGTAGGCTTCGGACAGGCTCTAGGGAAAAACTGTTTTTT
j_call: TRBJ1-4
d_call: TRBD1
v_call: TRBV19

cdr3_aa: CASSLQGNTEAFF
cdr3_nt: TGTGCCAGCAGCTTACAGGGGAACACTGAAGCTTTCTTT
j_call: TRBJ1-1
d_call: -
v_call: TRBV7-2